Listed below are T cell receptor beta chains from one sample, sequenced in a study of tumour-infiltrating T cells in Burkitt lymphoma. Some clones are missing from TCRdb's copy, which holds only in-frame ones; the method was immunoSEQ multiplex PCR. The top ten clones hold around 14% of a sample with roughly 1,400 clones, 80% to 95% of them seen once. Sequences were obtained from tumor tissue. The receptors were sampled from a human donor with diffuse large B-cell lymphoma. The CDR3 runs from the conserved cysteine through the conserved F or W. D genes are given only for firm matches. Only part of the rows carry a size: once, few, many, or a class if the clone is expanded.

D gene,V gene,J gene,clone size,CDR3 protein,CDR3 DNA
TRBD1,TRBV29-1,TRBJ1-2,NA,CSVEGGTGVFALYGYTF,TGCAGCGTTGAAGGTGGGACAGGAGTCTTCGCTCTCTATGGCTACACCTTC
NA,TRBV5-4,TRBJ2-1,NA,CASSLAENEQFF,TGTGCCAGCAGCTTGGCGGAGAATGAGCAGTTCTTC
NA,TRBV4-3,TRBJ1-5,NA,CASSQDPGPSNQPQHF,TGCGCCAGCAGCCAAGATCCAGGGCCCTCCAATCAGCCCCAGCATTTT
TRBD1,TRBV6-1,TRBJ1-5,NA,CASGRTGSNQPQHF,TGTGCCAGCGGAAGGACAGGTTCCAATCAGCCCCAGCATTTT
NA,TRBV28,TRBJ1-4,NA,CASSLIVGAANEKLFF,TGTGCCAGCAGTTTAATAGTGGGTGCGGCTAATGAAAAACTGTTTTTT
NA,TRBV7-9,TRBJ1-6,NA,CASSLAEGAYNSPLHF,TGTGCCAGCAGCTTAGCGGAGGGGGCCTATAATTCACCCCTCCACTTT
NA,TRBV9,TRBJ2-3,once,CASSVAGDTQYF,TGTGCCAGCAGCGTAGCTGGAGATACGCAGTATTTT
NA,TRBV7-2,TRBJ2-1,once,CASSLGRLLAQFF,TGTGCCAGCAGCTTAGGAAGGCTCCTAGCCCAGTTCTTC
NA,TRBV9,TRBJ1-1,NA,CASSVGLTGGGNTEAFF,TGTGCCAGCAGCGTAGGGCTAACCGGGGGCGGGAACACTGAAGCTTTCTTT
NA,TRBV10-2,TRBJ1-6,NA,CASSAGYYNSPLHF,TGCGCCAGCAGCGCGGGTTATTATAATTCACCCCTCCACTTT
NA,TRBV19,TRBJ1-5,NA,CASSTTENSNQPQHF,TGTGCCAGTAGTACCACAGAAAATAGCAATCAGCCCCAGCATTTT
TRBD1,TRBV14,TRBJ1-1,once,CASSHISGQATEPEAFF,TGTGCCAGCAGCCACATCTCGGGACAGGCCACCGAACCTGAAGCTTTCTTT
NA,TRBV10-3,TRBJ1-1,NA,CAISESGGLKNTEAFF,TGTGCCATCAGTGAGTCGGGGGGGCTGAAGAACACTGAAGCTTTCTTT
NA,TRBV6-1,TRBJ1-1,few,CASSEIQGTEAFF,TGTGCCAGCAGTGAGATCCAAGGGACTGAAGCTTTCTTT
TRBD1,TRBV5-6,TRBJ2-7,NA,CASSPDRAYEQYF,TGTGCCAGCAGTCCAGACAGGGCCTACGAGCAGTACTTC
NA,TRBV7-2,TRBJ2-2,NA,CASSPDTGELFF,TGTGCCAGCAGCCCGGACACCGGGGAGCTGTTTTTT
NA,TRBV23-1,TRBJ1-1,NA,CASSQSRVGSLNTEAFF,TGCGCCAGCAGTCAATCGAGGGTTGGCAGCCTGAACACTGAAGCTTTCTTT
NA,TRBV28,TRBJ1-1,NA,CASSPPALGGETFF,TGTGCCAGCAGTCCCCCCGCCTTGGGCGGGGAGACTTTCTTT
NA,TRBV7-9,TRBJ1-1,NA,CASSLVNTEAFF,TGTGCCAGCAGCTTAGTGAACACTGAAGCTTTCTTT
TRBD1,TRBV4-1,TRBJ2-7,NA,CASSPDIDRANEQYF,TGCGCCAGCAGCCCAGACATTGACAGGGCGAACGAGCAGTACTTC
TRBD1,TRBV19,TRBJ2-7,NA,CASSIISGGYDEQYF,TGTGCCAGTAGTATAATTTCAGGGGGCTACGACGAGCAGTACTTC
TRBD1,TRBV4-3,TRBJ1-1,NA,CASSQDGTANTEAFF,TGCGCCAGCAGCCAAGACGGGACAGCTAACACTGAAGCTTTCTTT
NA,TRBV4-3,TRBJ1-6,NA,CASSQGRGPDSPLHF,TGCGCCAGCAGCCAAGGTCGGGGACCTGATTCACCCCTCCACTTT
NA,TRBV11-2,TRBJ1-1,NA,CASSIQGNTEAFF,TGTGCCAGCAGCATACAGGGGAACACTGAAGCTTTCTTT
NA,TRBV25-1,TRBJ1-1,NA,CASSPTGITEAFF,TGTGCCAGCAGTCCCACAGGGATAACTGAAGCTTTCTTT
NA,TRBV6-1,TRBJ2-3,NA,CASSEVDSASDTQYF,TGTGCCAGCAGTGAAGTGGACAGCGCGTCAGATACGCAGTATTTT
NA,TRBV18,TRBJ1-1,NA,CASSPGTGTEAFF,TGTGCCAGCTCACCAGGCACCGGCACTGAAGCTTTCTTT
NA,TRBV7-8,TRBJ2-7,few,CASSLGVRYEQYF,TGTGCCAGCAGCTTGGGGGTCCGCTACGAGCAGTACTTC
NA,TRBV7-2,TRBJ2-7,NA,CASSPTAGSTYEQYF,TGTGCCAGCAGCCCGACCGCGGGGTCGACCTACGAGCAGTACTTC
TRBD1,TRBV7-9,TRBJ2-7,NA,CASSGGPTGGYEQYF,TGTGCCAGCAGCGGAGGCCCCACAGGGGGATACGAGCAGTACTTC
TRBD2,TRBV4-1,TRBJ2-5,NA,CASSQDGLVGGETQYF,TGTGCCAGCAGCCAAGACGGACTAGTTGGAGGGGAGACCCAGTACTTC
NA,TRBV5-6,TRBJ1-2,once,CASSFSGEGSYGYTF,TGTGCCAGCAGCTTTTCAGGGGAGGGTAGCTATGGCTACACCTTC
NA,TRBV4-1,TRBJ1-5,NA,CASSHRGGERGNQPQHF,TGCGCCAGCAGCCACCGCGGCGGGGAGAGGGGCAATCAGCCCCAGCATTTT
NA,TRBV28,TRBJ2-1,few,CASSFGGSYNEQFF,TGTGCCAGCAGTTTTGGGGGGTCGTACAATGAGCAGTTCTTC
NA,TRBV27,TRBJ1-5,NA,CASSLQGDQPQHF,TGTGCCAGCAGTTTACAGGGCGATCAGCCCCAGCATTTT
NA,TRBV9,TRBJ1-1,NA,CASSVGSDQSPTAFF,TGTGCCAGCAGCGTAGGTTCGGATCAGAGCCCCACAGCTTTCTTT
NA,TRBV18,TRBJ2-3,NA,CASSPPGGTADTQYF,TGTGCCAGCTCACCCCCGGGCGGCACCGCAGATACGCAGTATTTT
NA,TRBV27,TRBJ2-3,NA,CASSFGQASQYF,TGTGCCAGCAGTTTCGGGCAGGCCTCGCAGTATTTT
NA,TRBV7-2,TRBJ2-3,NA,CASSPGVIDTQYF,TGTGCCAGCAGCCCAGGCGTTATTGATACGCAGTATTTT
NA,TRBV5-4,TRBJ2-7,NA,CASSRGGNEQYF,TGTGCCAGCAGCCGAGGCGGGAACGAGCAGTACTTC
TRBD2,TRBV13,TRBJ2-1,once,CASSSGTSGDGEQFF,TGTGCCAGCAGCTCCGGGACTAGCGGGGATGGGGAGCAGTTCTTC
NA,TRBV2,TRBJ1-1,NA,CASSEIGGTEAFF,TGTGCCAGCAGTGAAATTGGGGGTACTGAAGCTTTCTTT
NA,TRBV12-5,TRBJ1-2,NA,CASGLVPPVTGVYGYTF,TGTGCTAGTGGTTTGGTACCGCCCGTTACAGGTGTCTATGGCTACACCTTC